One and the same sample provided the 17 T cell receptor beta chains below, sequenced in a study of shared clonotypes between healthy human individuals. Using immunoSEQ multiplex PCR, the repertoire was profiled, and TCRdb retains in-frame clones only, with some absent. There are over 1.5 million clones in the sample; approximately 98% occur only once, and about 0.45% lies in the top ten. Specimen: naive CD4+ T cells sorted from blood. Stated subset: CD45RA+ positively selected. The receptor source for this set is a man aged 25-45 years in good health.

The CDR3 DNA sequence: TGTGCCAGCATGGGCGACCTGGGCAGGGAAGCTTTCTTT. Protein: CASMGDLGREAFF. The rearrangement joins TRBV28 to TRBJ1-1, with D unresolved. The CDR3 has 13 residues. V lost 7 bases and J 8 bases, leaving 17 bases between the germline ends. Germline V gene sequence: CDR1 MDHEN, CDR2 SYDVKM.

The chain uses TRBV30 and TRBJ1-5, with D unclear. The V end was cut by 0 bases, the J end by 5 bases, with 11 bases between. CDR3 length: 14 amino acids. Germline CDR1 is GTSNPN and CDR2 is SVGIG (reference sequence). Written as DNA, the CDR3 is TGTGCCTGGAGTGTACTGGCAAGCGATCAGCCCCAGCATTTT. This gives the protein CAWSVLASDQPQHF.

V gene TRBV6-6 combines with J gene TRBJ1-2; D not resolved. Trimming took off 6 bases at V and 3 bases at J, with 20 bases between the two ends. Germline-derived CDR1 and CDR2 are MNHNY and SVGAGI (reference sequence). This CDR3 has 16 residues. CDR3 in DNA: TGTGCCAGCAGCCTCCCCCCGGGGAAGGAGGACTATGGCTACACCTTC. This gives the protein CASSLPPGKEDYGYTF.

The J gene is TRBJ1-5, the V gene TRBV7-2; no reliable D call. V shed 1 base and J shed 5 bases, with 9 bases lying between them. The CDR3 totals 14 residues. Germline CDR1 SGHTA, CDR2 FQGNSA. The CDR3 sequence: CASSLDSADQPQHF. The CDR3 region has the DNA TGTGCCAGCAGCTTAGATAGTGCTGATCAGCCCCAGCATTTT.

The chain has TRBV11-1 and TRBJ2-7; D is uncertain. The CDR3 totals 14 residues. Germline CDR1 is SGHAT and CDR2 is FQDESV (reference sequence). The ends were cut back, 3 bases at V and 2 bases at J, with 11 bases in the middle. The CDR3 coding sequence is TGTGCCAGCAGCTTGCCGGGCATACCCTACGAGCAGTACTTC. Its protein is CASSLPGIPYEQYF.

The V and J genes are TRBV29-1 and TRBJ2-7; 8 nucleotides line up with TRBD1. The CDR3 consists of 14 residues. V trimming: 7 bases; J trimming: 5 bases; junction bases outside the gene matches: 13. Germline V gene lookup returns CDR1 SQVTM and CDR2 ANQGSEA. CDR3 loop: CSAVARTGNHEQYF. DNA of the CDR3: TGCAGCGCCGTTGCTAGGACAGGGAACCACGAGCAGTACTTC.

V usage is TRBV5-5 and J usage is TRBJ2-1, with no clear D. Trimming removed 3 bases from V and 5 bases from J, with 6 bases in between. Germline CDR1 and CDR2: SGHKS and YYEKEE (reference sequence). This CDR3 spans 12 amino acids. CDR3 in amino acids: CASSWLNNEQFF. CDR3 DNA: TGTGCCAGCAGCTGGCTTAACAATGAGCAGTTCTTC.

The gene calls are TRBV28 and TRBJ2-7; D might be TRBD2 (6 bases). Looked up from germline, CDR1 is MDHEN and CDR2 is SYDVKM. The CDR3 runs 15 residues. V was cut by 3 bases and J by 3 bases, with 15 bases left in between. The CDR3 region has the DNA TGTGCCAGCAGTTTTGCGGGGCTAACTGTCTACGAGCAGTACTTC. It is translated as CASSFAGLTVYEQYF.

V gene TRBV29-1 combines with J gene TRBJ2-3; D ambiguous. This CDR3 is built from 12 residues. Trimming left V 8 bases short and J 4 bases short, with 13 bases between. In germline, CDR1 is SQVTM, CDR2 ANQGSEA. The CDR3 protein is CSYRYSPDTQYF. CDR3 nucleotides: TGCAGCTACCGGTATAGCCCAGATACGCAGTATTTT.

The count of this clone is one. The gene calls are TRBV10-3 and TRBJ1-4, with 7 bases aligning to TRBD1. V lost 6 bases, J lost 6 bases, and 7 bases stayed unmatched. The CDR3 covers 14 residues. Germline CDR1 ENHRY, CDR2 SYGVKD. Written as DNA, the CDR3 is TGTGCCATCAGCGAAGGGGGCGGGTATGAAAAACTGTTTTTT. Protein: CAISEGGGYEKLFF.

The chain couples TRBV12-5 to TRBJ2-5; 7 nucleotides line up with TRBD2. The CDR3 spans 13 residues. The germline CDR1 and CDR2 sequences are LGHNT and FRNRAP. Germline trimming cut 8 bases from V and 1 base from J; bases unmatched to any gene: 4. This chain's CDR3 is CASSASGQETQYF. CDR3 coding DNA: TGTGCTAGTTCGGCTAGCGGCCAAGAGACCCAGTACTTC.

The table lists this clone with a count of one. The J gene is TRBJ2-7, the V gene TRBV7-2; D gene unclear. The germline gives CDR1 SGHTA, CDR2 FQGNSA. The CDR3 consists of 12 residues. With 4 bases removed from V and 0 bases from J, the gap between germline ends came to 4 bases. The CDR3: CASSWGSYEQYF. The DNA for the CDR3 is TGTGCCAGCAGCTGGGGCTCCTACGAGCAGTACTTC.

The chain recombines TRBV5-4 with TRBJ1-1; D possibly corresponds to TRBD1 (5 bases). This CDR3 has 15 residues. Germline CDR1 reads SGHNT; CDR2 reads YYREEE (reference sequence). V shed 0 bases and J shed 2 bases, with 11 bases lying between them. CDR3 protein: CASSLAERGNTEAFF. The DNA of the CDR3 is TGTGCCAGCAGCTTGGCCGAGAGGGGAAACACTGAAGCTTTCTTT.

The chain links TRBV18 to TRBJ1-1; D perhaps matches TRBD1 (6 bases). V gave up 3 bases and J gave up 3 bases, with 11 bases separating them. The CDR3 is made up of 14 amino acids. Germline V CDR1 and CDR2: KGHSH, LQKENI. The CDR3 is CASSPGGPDTEAFF. The CDR3 nucleotides read TGTGCCAGCTCACCGGGGGGCCCGGACACTGAAGCTTTCTTT.

The sample holds one count of this clone. The rearrangement joins TRBV18 to TRBJ1-5; D remains unclear. With 6 bases removed from V and 3 bases from J, the gap between germline ends came to 18 bases. The CDR3 extends over 16 amino acids. Germline V gene data show CDR1 as KGHSH and CDR2 as LQKENI. The CDR3 DNA reads as TGTGCCAGCTCCCTAAAGACTGACGGCTACAATCAGCCCCAGCATTTT. Translated: CASSLKTDGYNQPQHF.

This chain joins TRBV6-5 and TRBJ2-1; no clear D gene. This CDR3 is built from 16 residues. V shed 0 bases and J shed 4 bases, with 13 bases lying between them. Germline lookup yields CDR1 MNHEY and CDR2 SVGAGI. As DNA, the CDR3 is TGTGCCAGCAGTTACTCCCCATTCCAGGTTTACAATGAGCAGTTCTTC. As protein: CASSYSPFQVYNEQFF.

The genes are TRBV11-2 and TRBJ1-1; D is undetermined. CDR1 is SGHAT, CDR2 FQNNGV, per germline. CDR3 length: 15 residues. The V gene lost 5 bases and the J gene lost 1 base, with 14 bases spanning the gap. The CDR3: CASSPPTSWNTEAFF. The CDR3 nucleotides read TGTGCCAGCAGCCCCCCCACGTCCTGGAACACTGAAGCTTTCTTT.